The clone carrying this T cell receptor beta chain was seen a few times. Its antigen is unidentified. From germline, CDR1 is SGHDT and CDR2 YYEEEE. This CDR3 region has 13 residues. The V gene lost 2 bases and the J gene lost 7 bases, with 10 bases spanning the gap. This sample was taken from a study of T cell responses to AZD1222 COVID-19 vaccine. Study outcomes and limitations: Just five to seven people given AZD1222 tested seropositive at baseline.

Sequencing was performed with immunoSEQ multiplex PCR; in TCRdb, only in-frame clones are kept and a portion is missing. This table holds 150,000 to 200,000 clones, 80% to 90% found once. This TCR came from an adult who received the MenACWY meningococcal vaccine as a control. The specimen was peripheral blood, collected 28 days after the second dose of the MenACWY control vaccine. The chain recombines TRBV5-6 with TRBJ1-5; no definite D call. The CDR3 DNA reads as TGTGCCAGCAGCTTCTTCAAGGAACAGCCCCAGCATTTT. Translated: CASSFFKEQPQHF.